Each of the 26 T cell receptor beta chains below was sequenced from the same sample in a study of glioma-infiltrating T cells after dendritic cell vaccination. Data came from immunoSEQ multiplex PCR; TCRdb stores just in-frame clones and leaves some out. The table lists around 100,000 clones, around 81% of them singletons. Specimen: blood, collected before dendritic cell vaccination. Receptors originate from a human donor with glioblastoma.

This clone was seen just once. CDR3 DNA sequence: TGTGCCAGCAGCTTAGTGAGCGGGGCGACCTACGAGCAGTACTTC. Protein sequence: CASSLVSGATYEQYF. The rearrangement links TRBV11-3 to TRBJ2-7, with 7 bases lining up with TRBD2. Germline V gene sequence: CDR1 SGHNT, CDR2 YENEEA. The length of the CDR3 is 15 residues. V gave up 1 base and J gave up 2 bases; unmatched junction bases: 5.

This clone showed up just a few times. Other DNA sequences from this sample encode an identical CDR3 as well. The chain couples TRBV18 to TRBJ2-1, with D possibly matching TRBD1 (6 bases). V was trimmed by 2 bases and J by 0 bases, leaving 11 bases between them. Germline V gene sequence: CDR1 KGHSH, CDR2 LQKENI. This CDR3 has 16 amino acids. CDR3 sequence reads: CASSPGQGISYNEQFF. As DNA, the CDR3 is TGTGCCAGCTCACCAGGGCAGGGGATCTCCTACAATGAGCAGTTCTTC.

This clone has only one observation. This chain joins TRBV27 and TRBJ1-5; 7 bases fit TRBD1. The length of the CDR3 is 18 residues. V lost 4 bases and J lost 5; bases outside the gene matches: 17. From germline, CDR1 is MNHEY and CDR2 SMNVEV (reference sequence). This CDR3 is CASSSSSSRTGLYQPQHF. In DNA form, the CDR3 reads TGTGCCAGCAGTTCCTCCTCATCAAGGACAGGACTTTATCAGCCCCAGCATTTT.

The genes are TRBV6-5 and TRBJ1-5; perhaps TRBD1 as D (5 bases). Trimming stripped 5 bases from V and 1 base from J, with 12 bases between. The CDR3 extends over 15 amino acids. Per the germline V gene, CDR1 is MNHEY and CDR2 is SVGAGI. The CDR3 sequence: CASSPWKGSNQPQHF. Written as DNA, the CDR3 is TGTGCCAGCAGTCCCTGGAAGGGGAGCAATCAGCCCCAGCATTTT.

V usage is TRBV9 and J usage is TRBJ2-5, with 8 positions matching TRBD2. Trimming at V came to 2 bases and at J to 4 bases, leaving 7 bases not matched to a gene. The germline V gene has CDR1 SGDLS and CDR2 YYNGEE. This CDR3 comprises 15 residues. The CDR3 DNA reads TGTGCCAGCAGCGTCGAGGGGACTAGGGTAGAGACCCAGTACTTC. It translates to CASSVEGTRVETQYF.

The J gene is TRBJ1-1, the V gene TRBV30; D not resolved. Trimming removed 3 bases at V and 0 bases at J, with 8 bases between. The CDR3 loop spans 13 amino acids. The germline gives CDR1 GTSNPN, CDR2 SVGIG (reference sequence). In DNA form, the CDR3 reads TGTGCCTGGAGGGCTGGCATGAACACTGAAGCTTTCTTT. This codes for CAWRAGMNTEAFF. The entire variable domain, with the rest obtained from reference TRBV30 and TRBJ1-1, is as follows: SQTIHQWPATLVQPVGSPLSLECTVEGTSNPNLYWYRQAAGRGLQLLFYSVGIGQISSEVPQNLSASRPQDRQFILSSKKLLLSDSGFYLCAWRAGMNTEAFFGQGTRLTVV.

The chain has TRBV15 and TRBJ1-3, with D possibly being TRBD1 (6 bases). Germline lookup yields CDR1 LNHNV and CDR2 YYDKDF (reference sequence). The CDR3 spans 14 residues. The V gene lost 4 bases and the J gene lost 1 base, with 8 bases spanning the gap. DNA for the CDR3: TGTGCCACCAGCATCGACAGGTCTGGAAACACCATATATTTT. This encodes CATSIDRSGNTIYF.

V usage is TRBV6-1 and J usage is TRBJ1-1, with 7 bases lining up with TRBD1. CDR3 length: 14 residues. V trimming: 5 bases; J trimming: 4 bases; junction bases outside the gene matches: 7. Germline V gene sequence: CDR1 MNHNS, CDR2 SASEGT. Written as DNA, the CDR3 is TGTGCCAGCAGTTTCCAGGGGGGCGCCACTGAAGCTTTCTTT. This encodes CASSFQGGATEAFF.

The chain combines TRBV2 with TRBJ2-3; D is undetermined. This CDR3 contains 17 residues. The ends were cut back, 1 base at V and 0 bases at J, with 14 bases in the middle. The germline CDR1 and CDR2 sequences are SNHLY and FYNNEI. CDR3 loop: CASSEGRPVASTDTQYF. The CDR3 DNA sequence: TGTGCCAGCAGTGAAGGGCGGCCAGTTGCGAGCACAGATACGCAGTATTTT. The whole variable domain, remainder taken from reference TRBV2 and TRBJ2-3, is EPEVTQTPSHQVTQMGQEVILRCVPISNHLYFYWYRQILGQKVEFLVSFYNNEISEKSEIFDDQFSVERPDGSNFTLKIRSTKLEDSAMYFCASSEGRPVASTDTQYFGPGTRLTVL.

The rearrangement joins TRBV7-2 to TRBJ2-7, with 7 positions matching TRBD1. V lost 7 bases and J lost 7; bases outside the gene matches: 10. Germline CDR1 reads SGHTA; CDR2 reads FQGNSA. This CDR3 is 13 amino acids long. CDR3 nucleotides: TGTGCCAGCACCCCCCTAGCCAGGGGGGAGCAGTACTTC. Its translation: CASTPLARGEQYF.

The chain has TRBV27 and TRBJ1-1; D is perhaps TRBD1 (6 bases). Germline CDR1 and CDR2: MNHEY and SMNVEV (reference sequence). Trimming removed 5 bases at V and 1 base at J, with 14 bases between. The CDR3 runs 15 residues. The CDR3 here is CASSVGGYGNTEAFF. CDR3 nucleotide sequence: TGTGCCAGCAGTGTAGGGGGTTACGGGAACACTGAAGCTTTCTTT.

V and J are TRBV7-8 and TRBJ1-2; possibly TRBD1 for D (5 bases). Germline V gene sequence: CDR1 SGHVS, CDR2 FQNEAQ. CDR3 length: 15 amino acids. V was trimmed by 1 base and J by 3 bases, leaving 12 bases between them. The CDR3 protein is CASSLVPQGYYGYTF. In nucleotides, the CDR3 is TGTGCCAGCAGCTTAGTTCCCCAGGGATACTATGGCTACACCTTC. Full variable domain (outside the CDR3, taken from reference TRBV7-8 and TRBJ1-2): GAGVSQSPRYKVAKRGQDVALRCDPISGHVSLFWYQQALGQGPEFLTYFQNEAQLDKSGLPSDRFFAERPEGSVSTLKIQRTQQEDSAVYLCASSLVPQGYYGYTFGSGTRLTVV.

The chain's CDR3 is CAWDLGEGLSSYEQYF. CDR3 in DNA: TGTGCCTGGGACCTTGGCGAGGGACTCAGCTCCTACGAGCAGTACTTC. This rearrangement joins TRBV30 to TRBJ2-7; D perhaps matches TRBD2 (6 bases). This CDR3 region has 16 residues. Trimming stripped 5 bases from V and 0 bases from J, with 20 bases between. The germline CDR1 and CDR2 sequences are GTSNPN and SVGIG (reference sequence).

V and J are TRBV6-6 and TRBJ1-1, with D perhaps matching TRBD1 (6 bases). The CDR3 extends over 16 amino acids. The germline V and J ends were trimmed by 5 bases and 0 bases, with 16 bases remaining between them. Germline V gene lookup returns CDR1 MNHNY and CDR2 SVGAGI (reference sequence). The CDR3 sequence: CASSRNAGAMNTEAFF. CDR3 DNA sequence: TGTGCCAGCAGTCGAAACGCAGGGGCGATGAACACTGAAGCTTTCTTT.

This clone was counted once. The CDR3, as DNA: TGTGCCAGCAGCCTCCGGGAGGGGCGCGACGAGCAGTACTTC. It codes for CASSLREGRDEQYF. The V call is TRBV4-2, the J call TRBJ2-7; 8 bases are a match to TRBD2. Germline-derived CDR1 and CDR2 are LGHNA and YNFKEQ. J was trimmed by 5 bases and V by 4 bases; bases with no gene match: 7. The CDR3 contains 14 residues.

V usage is TRBV5-1 and J usage is TRBJ2-3, with no clear D. CDR3 length: 13 amino acids. Germline lookup yields CDR1 SGHRS and CDR2 YFSETQ. V was cut by 1 base and J by 7 bases, with 10 bases left in between. This CDR3 reads CASSLSFSNTQYF. DNA of the CDR3: TGCGCCAGCAGCTTGAGCTTCTCAAATACGCAGTATTTT.

CDR3 in amino acids: CASSREAPGGSADTQYF. CDR3 in DNA: TGTGCCAGCAGCCGCGAGGCCCCGGGGGGTAGCGCAGATACGCAGTATTTT. The chain has TRBV7-2 and TRBJ2-3, with 7 bases lining up with TRBD2. The germline V gene encodes CDR1 SGHTA and CDR2 FQGNSA. Trimming at V came to 5 bases and at J to 4 bases, leaving 15 bases not matched to a gene. CDR3 size: 17 residues. The whole variable domain, filled in from reference TRBV7-2 and TRBJ2-3, reads GAGVSQSPSNKVTEKGKDVELRCDPISGHTALYWYRQSLGQGLEFLIYFQGNSAPDKSGLPSDRFSAERTGGSVSTLTIQRTQQEDSAVYLCASSREAPGGSADTQYFGPGTRLTVL.

The V call is TRBV4-1, the J call TRBJ1-5; TRBD1 is a possible D gene (5 bases). The V gene lost 0 bases and the J gene lost 6 bases, with 15 bases spanning the gap. Germline V gene sequence: CDR1 MGHRA, CDR2 YSYEKL. The CDR3 runs 16 residues. The CDR3 sequence is CASSQDGALRTQPQHF. The CDR3 DNA sequence: TGCGCCAGCAGCCAAGATGGGGCTCTCAGGACTCAGCCCCAGCATTTT.

This clone was seen a handful of times. This chain connects TRBV19 to TRBJ1-1; D is ambiguous. Germline V gives CDR1 LNHDA, CDR2 SQIVND (reference sequence). Trimming stripped 2 bases from V and 1 base from J, with 8 bases between. This CDR3 is built from 14 residues. The CDR3 nucleotides read TGTGCCAGTAGTATAAACAGTCAGAACACTGAAGCTTTCTTT. This gives the protein CASSINSQNTEAFF.

The V call is TRBV7-9, the J call TRBJ2-7, with TRBD2 as a possible D gene (5 bases). Trimming cost V 0 bases and J 2 bases, with 11 bases left between them. Germline CDR1 is SEHNR and CDR2 is FQNEAQ (reference sequence). This CDR3 has 15 residues. The DNA for the CDR3 is TGTGCCAGCAGCTTAGCGGGGAGTACCGCCTACGAGCAGTACTTC. Translating it yields CASSLAGSTAYEQYF.

This clone has more than one count but fewer than ten. The J gene is TRBJ2-7, the V gene TRBV5-6; D may be TRBD2 (6 bases). Germline V gene sequence: CDR1 SGHDT, CDR2 YYEEEE. This CDR3 has 19 residues. Trimming stripped 1 base from V and 6 bases from J, with 29 bases between. CDR3 region: CASSLSGRVGLTSDVEQYF. Here the CDR3 DNA reads TGTGCCAGCAGCTTGTCAGGCAGGGTGGGACTTACGTCTGATGTCGAGCAGTACTTC.

V and J are TRBV5-8 and TRBJ2-7; TRBD2 matches 8 bases. Looked up from germline, CDR1 is SGHTS and CDR2 is YDEGEE. Trimming removed 4 bases from V and 6 bases from J; junction bases left unmatched: 18. The CDR3 contains 17 residues. The CDR3 spells CASSPGASGTSGGEQYF. As DNA, the CDR3 is TGTGCCAGCAGCCCGGGGGCTTCGGGGACTAGTGGCGGCGAGCAGTACTTC.

The chain has TRBV5-1 and TRBJ2-5; 11 positions agree with TRBD1. Judging by the DNA end, TRBJ2-7 fits better; the J call may be wrong. The CDR3 length is 14 residues. From germline, CDR1 is SGHRS and CDR2 YFSETQ. CDR3 protein: CASELGTGGYEQYF. The CDR3 region has the DNA TGCGCCAGTGAGTTAGGGACAGGGGGCTACGAGCAGTACTTC.

V and J are TRBV7-3 and TRBJ2-5, with TRBD1 identical over 8 bases. Germline V gene lookup returns CDR1 SGHTA and CDR2 FQGTGA. The V and J ends lost 5 bases and 5 bases, in that order; junction bases with no gene match: 4. The CDR3 spans 13 residues. In nucleotides, the CDR3 is TGTGCCAGCAGCGTACAGGGGGGCGAGACCCAGTACTTC. Translation: CASSVQGGETQYF.

The chain carries TRBV2 and TRBJ1-5; 8 nucleotides match TRBD1. The trim removed 2 bases at V and 7 bases at J, leaving 4 bases unmatched. This CDR3 has 14 residues. Looked up from germline, CDR1 is SNHLY and CDR2 is FYNNEI. This CDR3 is CASSELRTGQPQHF. The DNA of the CDR3 is TGTGCCAGCAGTGAACTTCGGACAGGGCAGCCCCAGCATTTT.

The rearrangement uses TRBV6-6 and TRBJ1-2; 8 positions match TRBD1. The junction had 14 bases not matched to a gene; V was cut back by 7 bases and J by 4 bases. The germline V gene encodes CDR1 MNHNY and CDR2 SVGAGI (reference sequence). The CDR3 length is 16 residues. CDR3 bases: TGTGCCAGCACCGTTGCCCAGGGGGCGCGCGCCTATGGCTACACCTTC. This sequence encodes CASTVAQGARAYGYTF.